This TCR beta chain emerged from a study of cytomegalovirus exposure and HLA in healthy donors. Study-level points and caveats: Under in vitro conditions, three CMV-associated chains were confirmed as specific for CMV antigens. A missense DCLRE1C variant was associated with V- and J-gene trimming of TCR beta chains in a later analysis, and an independent cohort replicated the association. Later analysis found that TCR beta chains associated with HLA were more clonally expanded than other, equally common chains.

Comment on this clone: The antigen is undetermined.

Healthy bone marrow donors made up the donor group. Both 60 Vbeta primers and 13 Jbeta primers went into the PCR. Here immunoSEQ multiplex PCR was the method, and the copy in TCRdb shows in-frame clones only, minus some. The sample contains more than 200,000 clones, roughly 83% of which appear only once. The sample comprised PBMCs. The source is a girl under 18 in good health and CMV-seronegative.

The CDR3, as DNA: TGTGCCACCAGCAGAGAGGGACACCCCACAGATACGCAGTATTTT. Translation: CATSREGHPTDTQYF. V is TRBV15 and J is TRBJ2-3, with D maybe TRBD1 (6 bases). The CDR3 covers 15 residues. The germline V and J ends were trimmed by 0 bases and 2 bases, with 9 bases remaining between them. Per the germline V gene, CDR1 is LNHNV and CDR2 is YYDKDF (reference sequence).